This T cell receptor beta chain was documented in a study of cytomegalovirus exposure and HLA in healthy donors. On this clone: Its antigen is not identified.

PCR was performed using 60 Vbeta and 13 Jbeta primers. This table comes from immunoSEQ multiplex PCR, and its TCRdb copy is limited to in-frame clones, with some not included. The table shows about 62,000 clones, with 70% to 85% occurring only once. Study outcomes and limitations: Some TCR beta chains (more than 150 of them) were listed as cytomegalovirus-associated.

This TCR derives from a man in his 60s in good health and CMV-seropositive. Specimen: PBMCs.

CDR3 residues: CASSQEYRASYEQYF. Written as DNA, the CDR3 is TGCGCCAGCAGCCAAGAGTACAGGGCCTCCTACGAGCAGTACTTC. This rearrangement joins TRBV4-1 to TRBJ2-7; D might be TRBD1 (6 bases). Trimming cost V 0 bases and J 0 bases, with 9 bases left between them. Germline CDR1 reads MGHRA; CDR2 reads YSYEKL. The CDR3 has 15 amino acids.